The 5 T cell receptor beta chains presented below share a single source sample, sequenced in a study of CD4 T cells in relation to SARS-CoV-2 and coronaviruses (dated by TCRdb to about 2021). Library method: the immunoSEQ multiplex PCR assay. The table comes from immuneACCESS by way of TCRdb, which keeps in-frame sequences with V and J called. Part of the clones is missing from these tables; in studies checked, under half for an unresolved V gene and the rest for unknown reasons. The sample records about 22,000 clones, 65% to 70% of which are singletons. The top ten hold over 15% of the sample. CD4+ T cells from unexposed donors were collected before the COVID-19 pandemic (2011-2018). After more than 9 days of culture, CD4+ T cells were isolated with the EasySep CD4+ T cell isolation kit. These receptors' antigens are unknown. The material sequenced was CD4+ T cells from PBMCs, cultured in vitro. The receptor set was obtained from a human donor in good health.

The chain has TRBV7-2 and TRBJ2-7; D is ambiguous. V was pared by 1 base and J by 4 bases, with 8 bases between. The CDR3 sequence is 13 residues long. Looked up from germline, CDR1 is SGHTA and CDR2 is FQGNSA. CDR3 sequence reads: CASSLEIEYEQYF. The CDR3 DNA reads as TGTGCCAGCAGCTTAGAGATTGAGTACGAGCAGTACTTC.

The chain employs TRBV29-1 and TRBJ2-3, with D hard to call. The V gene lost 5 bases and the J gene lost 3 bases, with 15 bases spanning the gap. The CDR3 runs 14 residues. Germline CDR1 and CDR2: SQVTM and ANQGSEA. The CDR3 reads CSVLTVGETDTQYF. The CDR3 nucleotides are TGCAGCGTTCTCACTGTGGGCGAAACAGATACGCAGTATTTT.

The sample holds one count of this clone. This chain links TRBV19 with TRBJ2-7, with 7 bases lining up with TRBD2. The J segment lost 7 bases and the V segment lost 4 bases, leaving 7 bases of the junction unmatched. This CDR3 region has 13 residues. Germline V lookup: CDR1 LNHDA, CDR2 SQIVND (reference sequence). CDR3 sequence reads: CASSTTWGGEQYF. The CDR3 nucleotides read TGTGCCAGTAGTACGACTTGGGGGGGAGAGCAGTACTTC.

DNA of the CDR3: TGTGCCAGCAACGTACAGGGGAACACCGGGGAGCTGTTTTTT. It specifies CASNVQGNTGELFF. This rearrangement joins TRBV2 to TRBJ2-2; the D gene is possibly TRBD1 (6 bases). The length of the CDR3 is 14 residues. Germline V lookup: CDR1 SNHLY, CDR2 FYNNEI. V lost 7 bases to trimming and J lost 1 base, with 10 bases between them.

CDR3 coding DNA: TGTGCCAGCAGCAAGTTGAGGCGAGGAGAGACCCAGTACTTC. Translation: CASSKLRRGETQYF. The J gene is TRBJ2-5, the V gene TRBV21-1; the table assigns TRBD2, which was not confirmed against the DNA. TRBV21-1 is listed as a pseudogene. This CDR3 has 14 amino acids.